A selection of T cell receptor beta chains follows, all from one sample in a study of blood T cell repertoires in COVID-19. Profiling relied on immunoSEQ multiplex PCR, and the TCRdb table lists in-frame clones only, not all of them. The table lists more than 250,000 clones, around 90% of them singletons. Sequenced sample: peripheral blood. The receptor source for this set is a human donor in a cohort sampled during active COVID-19. CDR3s include the opening cysteine and the closing phenylalanine or tryptophan.

V: TRBV9
CDR3: CASSLRWESSYEQYF

V: TRBV7-3
CDR3: CASSLTPDTKFGYTF

V: TRBV6-5
CDR3: CASSYSRDTQYF

V: TRBV5-1
CDR3: CASSLVPEPYEQYF

V: TRBV7-8
CDR3: CASSLVAGGGTEAFF

V: TRBV18
CDR3: CASSLRQGELNEQFF

V: TRBV7-2
CDR3: CASSLDGQHGGEQYF

V: TRBV6-6
CDR3: CASRHAAEDEKLFF

V: TRBV30
CDR3: CAWSQGLATNEQFF

V: TRBV24-1
CDR3: CASPGGLTGELSRFGNQPQHF

V: TRBV12-3/TRBV12-4
CDR3: CASSPGTAYGYTF

V: TRBV9
CDR3: CASSDGDRSGNTIYF

V: TRBV30
CDR3: CAWSYPGGVDYGYTF